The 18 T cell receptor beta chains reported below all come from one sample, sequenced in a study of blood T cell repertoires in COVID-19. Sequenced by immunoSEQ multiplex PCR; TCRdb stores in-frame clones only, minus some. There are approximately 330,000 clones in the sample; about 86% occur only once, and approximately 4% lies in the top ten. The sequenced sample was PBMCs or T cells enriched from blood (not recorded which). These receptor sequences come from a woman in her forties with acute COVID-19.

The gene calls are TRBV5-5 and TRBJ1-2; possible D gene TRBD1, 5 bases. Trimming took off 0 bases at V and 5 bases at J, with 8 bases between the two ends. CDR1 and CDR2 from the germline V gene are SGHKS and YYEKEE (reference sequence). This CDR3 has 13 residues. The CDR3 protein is CASSLAGGYGYTF. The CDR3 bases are TGTGCCAGCAGCTTGGCCGGGGGGTATGGCTACACCTTC.

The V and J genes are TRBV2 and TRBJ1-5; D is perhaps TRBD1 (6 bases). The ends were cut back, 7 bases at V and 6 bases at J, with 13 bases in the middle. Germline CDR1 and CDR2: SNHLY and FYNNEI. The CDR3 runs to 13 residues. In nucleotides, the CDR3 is TGTGCCAGCAAAGGGGGATACCGTCAGCCCCAGCATTTT. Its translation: CASKGGYRQPQHF.

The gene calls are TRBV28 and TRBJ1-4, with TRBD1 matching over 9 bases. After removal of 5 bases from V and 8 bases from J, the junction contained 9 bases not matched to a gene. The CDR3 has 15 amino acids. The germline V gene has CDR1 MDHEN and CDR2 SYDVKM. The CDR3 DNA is TGTGCCAGCAGTACCATGGGACAGGGCTCCGAAAAACTGTTTTTT. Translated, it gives CASSTMGQGSEKLFF.

The CDR3 region has the DNA TGTGCCAGTCGGCTAGCGACGGGGTCTTACAATGAGCAGTTCTTC. Residues: CASRLATGSYNEQFF. The chain employs TRBV19 and TRBJ2-1; the D gene is possibly TRBD2 (6 bases). V was cut by 8 bases and J by 4 bases, with 18 bases left in between. The CDR3 sequence is 15 residues long. Germline V gene data show CDR1 as LNHDA and CDR2 as SQIVND (reference sequence).

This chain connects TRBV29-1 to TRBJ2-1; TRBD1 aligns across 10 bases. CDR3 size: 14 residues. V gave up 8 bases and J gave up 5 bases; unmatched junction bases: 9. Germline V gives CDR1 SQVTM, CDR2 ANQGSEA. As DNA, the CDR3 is TGCAGCCAAAGGGACAGGGGCGATCACAATGAGCAGTTCTTC. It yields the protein CSQRDRGDHNEQFF.

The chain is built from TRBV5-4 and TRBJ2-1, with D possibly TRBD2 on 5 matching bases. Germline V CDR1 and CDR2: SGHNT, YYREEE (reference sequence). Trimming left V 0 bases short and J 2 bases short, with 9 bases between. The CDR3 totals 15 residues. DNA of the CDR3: TGTGCCAGCAGCTTGGACGGGGTTGCCTACAATGAGCAGTTCTTC. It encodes CASSLDGVAYNEQFF.

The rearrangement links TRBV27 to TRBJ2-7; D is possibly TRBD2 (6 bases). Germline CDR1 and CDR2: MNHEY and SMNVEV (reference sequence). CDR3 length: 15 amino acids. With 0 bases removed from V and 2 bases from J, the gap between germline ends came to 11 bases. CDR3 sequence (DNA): TGTGCCAGCAGTTTATCGGTGGAGGGGCCCTACGAGCAGTACTTC. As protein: CASSLSVEGPYEQYF.

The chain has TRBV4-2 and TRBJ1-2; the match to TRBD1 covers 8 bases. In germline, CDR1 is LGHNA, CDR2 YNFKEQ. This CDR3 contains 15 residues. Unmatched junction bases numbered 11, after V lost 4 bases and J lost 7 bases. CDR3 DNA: TGTGCCAGCAGCCCTCCCAGGGGGCAAGGGATTGGCTACACCTTC. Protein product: CASSPPRGQGIGYTF.

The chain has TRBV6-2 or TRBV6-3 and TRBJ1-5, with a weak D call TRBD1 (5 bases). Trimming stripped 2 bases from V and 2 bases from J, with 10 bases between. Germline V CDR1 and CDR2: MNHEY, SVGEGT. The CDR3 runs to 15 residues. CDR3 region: CASSYGRVGNQPQHF. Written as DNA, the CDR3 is TGTGCCAGCAGTTACGGCAGGGTGGGCAATCAGCCCCAGCATTTT.

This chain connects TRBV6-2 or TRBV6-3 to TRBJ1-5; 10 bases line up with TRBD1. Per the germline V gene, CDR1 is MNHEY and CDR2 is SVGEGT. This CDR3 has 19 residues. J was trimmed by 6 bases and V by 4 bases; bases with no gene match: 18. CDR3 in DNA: TGTGCCAGCAGTTCAACCGGGACAGGGGCCCTCCGTGTAGCTCAGCCCCAGCATTTT. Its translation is CASSSTGTGALRVAQPQHF.

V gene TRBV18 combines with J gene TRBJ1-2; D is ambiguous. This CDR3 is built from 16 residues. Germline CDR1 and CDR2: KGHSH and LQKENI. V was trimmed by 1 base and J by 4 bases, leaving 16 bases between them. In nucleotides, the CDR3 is TGTGCCAGCTCACCACTGCGGGTGGAAATAGGCTATGGCTACACCTTC. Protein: CASSPLRVEIGYGYTF.

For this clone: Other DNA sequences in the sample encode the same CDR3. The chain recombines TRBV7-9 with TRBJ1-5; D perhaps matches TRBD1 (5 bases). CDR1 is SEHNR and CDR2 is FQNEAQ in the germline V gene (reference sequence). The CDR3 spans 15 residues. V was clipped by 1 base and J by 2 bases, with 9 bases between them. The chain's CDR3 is CASSLGGVGNQPQHF. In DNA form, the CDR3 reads TGTGCCAGCAGCTTAGGGGGGGTTGGCAATCAGCCCCAGCATTTT.

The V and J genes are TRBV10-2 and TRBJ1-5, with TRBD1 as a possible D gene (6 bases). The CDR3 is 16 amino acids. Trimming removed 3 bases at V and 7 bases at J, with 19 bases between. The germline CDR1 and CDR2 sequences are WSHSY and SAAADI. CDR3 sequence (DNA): TGCGCCAGCAGTGATTACAGGGAAGGGGCGAGACAGCCCCAGCATTTT. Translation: CASSDYREGARQPQHF.

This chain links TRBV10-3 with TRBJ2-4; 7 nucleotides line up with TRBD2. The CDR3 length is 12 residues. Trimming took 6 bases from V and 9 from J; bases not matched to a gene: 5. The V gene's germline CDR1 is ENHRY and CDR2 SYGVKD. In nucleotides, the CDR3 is TGTGCCATCAGGGGACTATCTGGCATTCAGTACTTC. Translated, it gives CAIRGLSGIQYF.

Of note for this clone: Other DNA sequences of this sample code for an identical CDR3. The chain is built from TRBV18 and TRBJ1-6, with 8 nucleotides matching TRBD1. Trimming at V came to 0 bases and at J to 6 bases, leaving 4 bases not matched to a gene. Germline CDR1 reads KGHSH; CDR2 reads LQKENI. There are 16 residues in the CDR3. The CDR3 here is CASSPPRGQGNSPLHF. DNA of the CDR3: TGTGCCAGCTCACCACCCCGTGGACAGGGTAATTCACCCCTCCACTTT.

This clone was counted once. In DNA, the CDR3 is TGTGCCAGCAGTTACGAACTAGCGACGAACACCGGGGAGCTGTTTTTT. Its translation: CASSYELATNTGELFF. J is TRBJ2-2 and V is TRBV5-4, with TRBD2 matching 7 bases. CDR3 length: 16 amino acids. Germline CDR1 reads SGHNT; CDR2 reads YYREEE (reference sequence). V lost 5 bases, J lost 0 bases, and 7 bases stayed unmatched.

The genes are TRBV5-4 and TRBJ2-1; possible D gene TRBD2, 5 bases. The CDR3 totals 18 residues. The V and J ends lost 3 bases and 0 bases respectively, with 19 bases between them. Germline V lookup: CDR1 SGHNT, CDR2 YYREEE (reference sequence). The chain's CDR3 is CASSSPGIPLSSYNEQFF. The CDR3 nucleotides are TGTGCCAGCAGCTCGCCCGGGATTCCGCTTAGCTCCTACAATGAGCAGTTCTTC.

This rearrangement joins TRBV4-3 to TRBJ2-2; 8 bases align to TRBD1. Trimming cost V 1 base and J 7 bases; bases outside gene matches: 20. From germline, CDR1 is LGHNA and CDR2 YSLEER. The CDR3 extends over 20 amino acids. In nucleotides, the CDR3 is TGCGCCAGCAGCCAAGGGGCCAGGGGGCGGGCCGGTACCCCGGGCGGGGAGCTGTTTTTT. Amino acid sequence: CASSQGARGRAGTPGGELFF.